One and the same sample provided the 25 T cell receptor beta chains below, sequenced in a study of T cells in Graves' hyperthyroidism and ophthalmopathy. Amplified regions were TCR beta CDR3 sequences from RNA transcripts. During a first-round RT-PCR of the TCR CDR3, the HTBI primer set was used. In TCRdb, the multiplex PCR reads were re-called with MiXCR into one record per CDR3 protein. The sample consists of roughly 570,000 distinct CDR3 sequences, under 60% of them appearing once. Sequenced: peripheral blood or thyroid tissue (not recorded which). The receptors come from an adult woman with Graves' disease, either hyperthyroidism or ophthalmopathy (not recorded which).

This clonotype was seen only once. The chain carries TRBV7-9 and TRBJ1-6, with TRBD1 identical over 7 bases. CDR1 and CDR2 from the germline V gene are SEHNR and FQNEAQ (reference sequence). The CDR3 is 14 amino acids. V lost 8 bases and J lost 9; bases outside the gene matches: 10. CDR3 coding DNA: TGTGCCAGCGAGAGGCAGGGGGTGACTTCACCCCTCCACTTT. Translating it yields CASERQGVTSPLHF.

The V gene is TRBV20-1, the J gene TRBJ2-3, with D possibly called TRBD1 or TRBD2 (5 bases each). This CDR3 region has 15 residues. Looked up from germline, CDR1 is DFQATT and CDR2 is SNEGSKA (reference sequence). Trimming removed 1 base at V and 6 bases at J, with 17 bases between. The CDR3 loop is CSARVASGPGDTQYF. The DNA of the CDR3 is TGCAGTGCTAGAGTCGCCTCAGGGCCGGGGGATACGCAGTATTTT.

The CDR3 DNA is TGCAGTGCTAAAGCCCCCCACTTT. Protein product: CSAKAPHF. The chain uses TRBV20-1 and TRBJ1-6; D call uncertain. V was shortened by 4 bases and J by 18 bases, with 7 bases between the two germline ends. CDR1 DFQATT and CDR2 SNEGSKA come from the germline V gene (reference sequence). The CDR3 is 8 amino acids.

Points on this clonotype: At one of its ends the junction is not consistent with the germline gene, which may arise from a read error. The V call is TRBV29-1, the J call TRBJ2-7; D is unclear. Germline-derived CDR1 and CDR2 are SQVTM and ANQGSEA. This CDR3 spans 10 amino acids. The CDR3 DNA sequence: TGCAGCGTTGGTGATTACGGGCAGTACTTC. Translated, it gives CSVGDYGQYF.

Comments on this clonotype: The conserved phenylalanine or tryptophan normally closing the CDR3 is absent here, so this likely arose from a read error. Because the CDR3's place on the DNA is in doubt, the DNA is left out and the CDR3 is given as listed by TCRdb. The chain is built from TRBV5-5 and TRBJ2-2; TRBD1 was called by the table and not checked on the DNA. Termini included, the CDR3 measures 9 amino acids. From germline, CDR1 is SGHKS and CDR2 YYEKEE (reference sequence). The CDR3 here is CASSWGTGG.

With regard to this clonotype: Just one base apart from a much larger clone, this may be a read error. V and J are TRBV27 and TRBJ1-1; D uncertain. Germline assignment: CDR1 MNHEY and CDR2 SMNVEV (reference sequence). CDR3 length: 13 amino acids. CDR3 sequence (DNA): TGTACCAGCAGTTTCCGCCGTGGCACTGAAGCTTTCTTT. Translating gives CTSSFRRGTEAFF.

This clonotype was found many times. The chain joins TRBV3-1 to TRBJ1-3; D is undetermined. CDR1 is LGHDT, CDR2 YNNKEL, per germline (reference sequence). The CDR3 consists of 13 residues. V lost 2 bases to trimming and J lost 7 bases, with 9 bases between them. CDR3 region: CASSQTPRNTIYF. For the CDR3, the DNA is TGTGCCAGCAGCCAAACGCCGCGGAACACCATATATTTT.

The chain couples TRBV6-5 to TRBJ1-2; 9 bases are shared with TRBD1. This CDR3 is 16 amino acids long. CDR1 MNHEY and CDR2 SVGAGI come from the germline V gene. Trimming took 4 bases from V and 5 from J; bases not matched to a gene: 11. The DNA of the CDR3 is TGTGCCAGCAGTTCGACAGGGGGTGGGTGGGGGTATGGCTACACCTTC. Its translation is CASSSTGGGWGYGYTF.

About this clonotype itself: A much bigger clone sits one base away, suggesting this may be a read error. The gene calls are TRBV5-4 and TRBJ1-2; D not resolved. Looked up from germline, CDR1 is SGHNT and CDR2 is YYREEE (reference sequence). V was pared by 0 bases and J by 8 bases, with 11 bases between. The CDR3 covers 13 residues. The CDR3 bases are TGTGCCAGCAGCTTGGAAGTATTGAAGGGCTACACCTTC. The encoded protein is CASSLEVLKGYTF.

This chain links TRBV5-4 with TRBJ1-3; D unresolved. The length of the CDR3 is 13 residues. Between the trimmed V and J ends, which lost 4 bases and 1 base, there was a span of 6 bases. The germline V gene has CDR1 SGHNT and CDR2 YYREEE (reference sequence). The CDR3 sequence: CASSPKSGNTIYF. CDR3 DNA sequence: TGTGCCAGCAGCCCGAAATCTGGAAACACCATATATTTT.

The chain uses TRBV20-1 and TRBJ1-2; a weak D match, TRBD1 (5 bases). This CDR3 contains 13 residues. V lost 6 bases and J 0 bases, leaving 11 bases between the germline ends. The germline CDR1 and CDR2 sequences are DFQATT and SNEGSKA (reference sequence). This CDR3 is CSAGDAANYGYTF. CDR3 nucleotide sequence: TGCAGTGCCGGGGACGCGGCTAACTATGGCTACACCTTC.

V and J are TRBV7-1 and TRBJ2-2; TRBD1 agrees at 7 bases. TRBV7-1 is an ORF, and what it does is uncertain. CDR3 size: 10 residues. The V gene end was trimmed by 4 bases and the J gene end by 13 bases; junction bases not matched to a gene: 0. The DNA of the CDR3 is TGTGCCAGCAGCTACAGGGGGCTGTTTTTT. Translating it yields CASSYRGLFF.

This chain connects TRBV7-2 to TRBJ2-5, with 8 bases fitting TRBD1. The CDR3 loop spans 13 amino acids. V trimming: 5 bases; J trimming: 7 bases; junction bases outside the gene matches: 6. CDR1 SGHTA and CDR2 FQGNSA come from the germline V gene. CDR3 nucleotides: TGTGCCAGCAGCCTCCGGCAGGGGGCGACCCAGTACTTC. It specifies CASSLRQGATQYF.

This clonotype was picked up many times. The V and J genes are TRBV2 and TRBJ2-7; 8 bases fit TRBD1. This CDR3 region has 12 residues. V lost 9 bases to trimming and J lost 3 bases; unmatched junction nucleotides: 4. Looked up from germline, CDR1 is SNHLY and CDR2 is FYNNEI. Here the CDR3 DNA reads TGTGCCAGTACCGACAGGGGCTACGAGCAGTACTTC. This gives the protein CASTDRGYEQYF.

J is TRBJ1-1 and V is TRBV2; the match to TRBD1 covers 10 bases. The CDR3 covers 20 residues. Unmatched junction bases numbered 23, after V lost 7 bases and J lost 3 bases. Germline-derived CDR1 and CDR2 are SNHLY and FYNNEI. CDR3 protein: CASTTGQGDGTPLRDTEAFF. The CDR3 DNA reads as TGTGCCAGCACCACTGGACAGGGGGACGGGACACCCCTAAGAGACACTGAAGCTTTCTTT.

This clonotype was seen many times. The V call is TRBV2, the J call TRBJ2-7; D is possibly TRBD2 (6 bases). The ends were cut back, 0 bases at V and 3 bases at J, with 12 bases in the middle. This CDR3 is 15 amino acids long. Per germline, CDR1 SNHLY and CDR2 FYNNEI. The CDR3 reads CASSEAGDSIYEQYF. As DNA, the CDR3 is TGTGCCAGCAGTGAAGCAGGGGACTCCATCTACGAGCAGTACTTC.

This clonotype was recorded many times. The chain couples TRBV30 to TRBJ2-2, with a possible D match to TRBD2 (5 bases). Per the germline V gene, CDR1 is GTSNPN and CDR2 is SVGIG (reference sequence). The ends were cut back, 7 bases at V and 5 bases at J, with 8 bases in the middle. The CDR3 spans 11 residues. The CDR3 sequence: CALRGTGELFF. CDR3 DNA: TGTGCCTTGAGAGGGACCGGGGAGCTGTTTTTT.

The V gene is TRBV27, the J gene TRBJ2-2, with 7 bases matching TRBD2. J lost 0 bases, V lost 2 bases, and 6 bases had no gene match. The CDR3 contains 17 residues. CDR1 MNHEY and CDR2 SMNVEV come from the germline V gene (reference sequence). In DNA form, the CDR3 reads TGTGCCAGCAGTTTAAACCTAGCGGTCGCGAACACCGGGGAGCTGTTTTTT. Protein product: CASSLNLAVANTGELFF.

This clonotype was seen at least ten times. The V call is TRBV9, the J call TRBJ2-2; the D gene is possibly TRBD2 (6 bases). CDR3 length: 15 residues. Between the trimmed V and J ends, which lost 4 bases and 4 bases, there was a span of 14 bases. CDR1 and CDR2 from the germline V gene are SGDLS and YYNGEE. The CDR3 region is CASSHLGGATGELFF. The CDR3 bases are TGTGCCAGCAGCCACCTAGGCGGGGCCACCGGGGAGCTGTTTTTT.

This chain joins TRBV10-3 and TRBJ2-5, with D possibly being TRBD1 (6 bases). The V and J ends lost 4 bases and 5 bases respectively, with 11 bases between them. CDR1 is ENHRY, CDR2 SYGVKD, per germline. The CDR3 loop spans 13 amino acids. CDR3 bases: TGTGCCATCAGTGCCCCAGGGGCGGAGACCCAGTACTTC. Amino acid sequence: CAISAPGAETQYF.

This clonotype has ten or more counts. V and J are TRBV4-2 and TRBJ1-5; tentatively, D is TRBD1 (5 bases). V lost 2 bases to trimming and J lost 11 bases, with 22 bases between them. Germline lookup yields CDR1 LGHNA and CDR2 YNFKEQ. The CDR3 runs to 16 residues. The CDR3 nucleotides read TGTGCCAGCAGCCAAAGTTATGAGGGGAGTAATTCAGCCCAGCATTTT. Translated: CASSQSYEGSNSAQHF.

This clonotype was seen at least ten times. The genes are TRBV6-7 and TRBJ2-7; D is perhaps TRBD2 (5 bases). TRBV6-7 is treated as an ORF (open reading frame) with a function not yet certain. The V and J ends lost 0 bases and 2 bases respectively, with 17 bases between them. This CDR3 region has 17 residues. The CDR3 is CASSYSRPGKVPYEQYF. The CDR3 nucleotides are TGTGCCAGCAGTTACTCTCGGCCCGGGAAAGTGCCCTACGAGCAGTACTTC.

This clonotype was counted only a few times. The chain uses TRBV6-5 and TRBJ1-4; the match to TRBD1 covers 10 bases. The CDR3 has 15 residues. The trim removed 6 bases at V and 5 bases at J, leaving 6 bases unmatched. CDR1 MNHEY and CDR2 SVGAGI come from the germline V gene. In DNA, the CDR3 is TGTGCCAGCAGAGATTGGGACAGGGGAAATGAAAAACTGTTTTTT. Protein sequence: CASRDWDRGNEKLFF.

The chain is built from TRBV7-2 and TRBJ1-2, with 10 bases that match TRBD1. After removal of 5 bases from V and 2 bases from J, the junction contained 5 bases not matched to a gene. The CDR3 sequence is 15 residues long. Germline V gene sequence: CDR1 SGHTA, CDR2 FQGNSA. CDR3 sequence: CASSRGQGGNYGYTF. The CDR3 DNA sequence: TGTGCCAGCAGCCGCGGACAGGGGGGCAACTATGGCTACACCTTC.

The genes are TRBV7-2 and TRBJ2-5; 11 bases map to TRBD1. Looked up from germline, CDR1 is SGHTA and CDR2 is FQGNSA. V was clipped by 3 bases and J by 2 bases; unmatched bases: 2. CDR3 size: 15 residues. CDR3 amino acids: CASSFRDRGQETQYF. In nucleotides, the CDR3 is TGTGCCAGCAGCTTCCGGGACAGGGGGCAAGAGACCCAGTACTTC.